These 20 T cell receptor beta chains were sequenced from one sample in a study of OX40 agonist ivuxolimab in advanced cancers. Measured with immunoSEQ multiplex PCR; TCRdb has only the in-frame clones, and not every one. The sample yields 50,000 to 70,000 clones, around four fifths seen once. The specimen was CD4+ or CD8+ T cells sorted from blood, collected in a trial of the OX40 agonist ivuxolimab. These receptors came from an adult with an advanced solid tumor such as melanoma, head and neck, liver or kidney cancer.

The chain uses TRBV5-1 and TRBJ1-4; 10 nucleotides align to TRBD1. V was pared by 4 bases and J by 5 bases, with 2 bases of the junction left unmatched. Germline values: CDR1 SGHRS, CDR2 YFSETQ. CDR3 length: 14 amino acids. CDR3 amino acids: CASSAGQGNEKLFF. The CDR3 DNA reads TGCGCCAGCAGCGCGGGACAGGGGAATGAAAAACTGTTTTTT.

DNA of the CDR3: TGTGCCAGCAGTAGGGCGGATACGCAGTATTTT. It codes for CASSRADTQYF. The chain links TRBV6-6 to TRBJ2-3, with D uncertain. Germline-derived CDR1 and CDR2 are MNHNY and SVGAGI (reference sequence). V was pared by 5 bases and J by 6 bases, with 6 bases between. The CDR3 has 11 amino acids.

This clone was seen only a few times. The V gene is TRBV5-4, the J gene TRBJ2-1; 9 bases agree with TRBD1. The trim removed 0 bases at V and 9 bases at J, leaving 10 bases unmatched. Germline V CDR1 and CDR2: SGHNT, YYREEE (reference sequence). The CDR3 covers 16 residues. The DNA for the CDR3 is TGTGCCAGCAGCTTGGGTTCTAGACAGGGGGGTACTGAGCAGTTCTTC. It translates to CASSLGSRQGGTEQFF. Together with reference TRBV5-4 and TRBJ2-1, the CDR3 gives the full variable domain: ETGVTQSPTHLIKTRGQQVTLRCSSQSGHNTVSWYQQALGQGPQFIFQYYREEENGRGNFPPRFSGLQFPNYSSELNVNALELDDSALYLCASSLGSRQGGTEQFFGPGTRLTVL.

The chain links TRBV19 to TRBJ1-2; D is uncertain. This CDR3 is 13 amino acids long. V lost 11 bases, J lost 4 bases, and 17 bases lay in between. Germline V gene data show CDR1 as LNHDA and CDR2 as SQIVND (reference sequence). For the CDR3, the DNA is TGTGCCGGTACTACCCCAGGCACCTATGGCTACACCTTC. It codes for CAGTTPGTYGYTF.

The chain combines TRBV13 with TRBJ2-1; weak D call: TRBD2 (5 bases). V was pared by 1 base and J by 1 base, with 8 bases between. CDR3 length equals 15 residues. Germline V gene data show CDR1 as PRHDT and CDR2 as FYEKMQ (reference sequence). The CDR3 protein is CASSLDPGSYNEQFF. As DNA, the CDR3 is TGTGCCAGCAGCTTAGATCCGGGATCCTACAATGAGCAGTTCTTC. The variable domain in full, with the rest retrieved from reference TRBV13 and TRBJ2-1, is AAGVIQSPRHLIKEKRETATLKCYPIPRHDTVYWYQQGPGQDPQFLISFYEKMQSDKGSIPDRFSAQQFSDYHSELNMSSLELGDSALYFCASSLDPGSYNEQFFGPGTRLTVL.

The genes are TRBV18 and TRBJ1-5; D is uncertain. The CDR3 runs to 14 residues. The V gene lost 3 bases and the J gene lost 6 bases, with 12 bases spanning the gap. Germline CDR1 KGHSH, CDR2 LQKENI. The CDR3 DNA sequence: TGTGCCAGCTCACCGGACTACTCGACTCAGCCCCAGCATTTT. Protein product: CASSPDYSTQPQHF.

This clone was found a few times. The V call is TRBV10-1, the J call TRBJ1-1; 9 bases match TRBD1. V shed 8 bases, J shed 5 bases, and the junction held 6 bases outside the gene matches. Germline CDR1 reads WNHNN; CDR2 reads SYGVQD (reference sequence). The CDR3 contains 13 residues. The DNA for the CDR3 is TGCGCCAGCTCCGGACAGGGGCGGACTGAAGCTTTCTTT. The encoded protein is CASSGQGRTEAFF.

The chain recombines TRBV5-4 with TRBJ2-3; 15 bases map to TRBD2. Germline assignment: CDR1 SGHNT and CDR2 YYREEE (reference sequence). With V trimmed by 4 bases and J by 10 bases, 19 bases remained unmatched. The CDR3 covers 19 residues. CDR3 sequence reads: CASSPPGTSGGLIRRSQYF. CDR3 nucleotide sequence: TGTGCCAGCAGCCCACCTGGGACTAGCGGGGGGCTCATCCGGAGATCGCAGTATTTT.

The V and J genes are TRBV10-3 and TRBJ2-3; maybe TRBD1 (6 bases). CDR1 and CDR2 (germline): ENHRY, SYGVKD. The V and J ends lost 9 bases and 4 bases respectively, with 11 bases between them. The CDR3 sequence is 12 residues long. This chain's CDR3 is CAITSGADTQYF. DNA for the CDR3: TGTGCCATAACCTCAGGGGCAGATACGCAGTATTTT.

A remark on this clone: The junction and the germline gene differ at one end; a read error may be behind it. The chain links TRBV7-7 to TRBJ2-2; D remains unclear. The CDR3 extends over 14 amino acids. CDR1 is SSHAT and CDR2 is FNYEAQ in the germline V gene (reference sequence). The CDR3 reads CASSLSRSPGELFF. The CDR3 region has the DNA TGTGCTAGCAGCTTAAGTCGATCCCCCGGGGAGCTGTTTTTT.

In its sample, this clone was seen once. This chain joins TRBV10-3 and TRBJ2-3; D not resolved. CDR1 and CDR2 from the germline V gene are ENHRY and SYGVKD. Deletions cut 10 bases from V and 4 bases from J, with 12 bases between. This CDR3 has 12 residues. CDR3 DNA: TGTGCCACCTCACAAGGGCCAGATACGCAGTATTTT. Translating it yields CATSQGPDTQYF.

The CDR3 nucleotides read TGTGCCACCAGAGGGGACAGGGGGATGAATCAGCCCCAGCATTTT. It specifies CATRGDRGMNQPQHF. V is TRBV19 and J is TRBJ1-5; 11 bases map to TRBD1. The CDR3 is made up of 15 amino acids. The germline gives CDR1 LNHDA, CDR2 SQIVND (reference sequence). V shed 10 bases and J 4 bases; nucleotides not matched to a gene: 9.

This chain joins TRBV2 and TRBJ2-1; 10 positions agree with TRBD1. The V gene end was trimmed by 7 bases and the J gene end by 6 bases; junction bases not matched to a gene: 6. Germline-derived CDR1 and CDR2 are SNHLY and FYNNEI. This CDR3 is built from 14 residues. CDR3 nucleotide sequence: TGTGCCAGCACGAGGGACAGGGGTATCAATGAGCAGTTCTTC. Amino acid sequence: CASTRDRGINEQFF.

The chain is built from TRBV28 and TRBJ1-2, with 10 nucleotides matching TRBD1. This CDR3 is 16 amino acids long. V trimming: 7 bases; J trimming: 0 bases; junction bases outside the gene matches: 8. CDR1 and CDR2 (germline): MDHEN, SYDVKM. The CDR3 protein is CASTAGGQGTNYGYTF. The DNA for the CDR3 is TGTGCCAGCACCGCGGGGGGACAGGGGACTAACTATGGCTACACCTTC.

The J gene is TRBJ2-3, the V gene TRBV27; 7 bases are shared with TRBD1. Per the germline V gene, CDR1 is MNHEY and CDR2 is SMNVEV (reference sequence). V lost 4 bases and J lost 2; bases outside the gene matches: 12. The CDR3 loop spans 17 amino acids. The CDR3 DNA follows: TGTGCCAGCAGTTCCAAACGGGACAGCAGATACACAGATACGCAGTATTTT. It translates to CASSSKRDSRYTDTQYF.

V is TRBV6-5 and J is TRBJ1-1; D is perhaps TRBD1 (6 bases). Per the germline V gene, CDR1 is MNHEY and CDR2 is SVGAGI. The V end was cut by 0 bases, the J end by 3 bases, with 11 bases between. The CDR3 is made up of 15 amino acids. The chain's CDR3 is CASSYSQGPHTEAFF. The DNA of the CDR3 is TGTGCCAGCAGTTACTCTCAGGGGCCCCACACTGAAGCTTTCTTT.

On this clone itself: The same CDR3 can be traced to other DNA sequences in this sample. V is TRBV18 and J is TRBJ2-5; the match to TRBD2 covers 7 bases. The J segment lost 5 bases and the V segment lost 0 bases, leaving 6 bases of the junction unmatched. The CDR3 runs 15 residues. Germline assignment: CDR1 KGHSH and CDR2 LQKENI. In DNA form, the CDR3 reads TGTGCCAGCTCACCACCGGGTCAGGGAGGGGAGACCCAGTACTTC. This translates into CASSPPGQGGETQYF.

This chain connects TRBV9 to TRBJ2-3, with D uncertain. Deletions cut 1 base from V and 3 bases from J, with 9 bases between. The CDR3 totals 14 residues. Germline loops: CDR1 SGDLS, CDR2 YYNGEE. The CDR3 reads CASSVRSRTDTQYF. CDR3 in DNA: TGTGCCAGCAGCGTACGATCAAGGACAGATACGCAGTATTTT.

The genes are TRBV27 and TRBJ2-2; the D is unclear. In germline, CDR1 is MNHEY, CDR2 SMNVEV (reference sequence). This CDR3 region has 14 residues. The ends were cut back, 6 bases at V and 3 bases at J, with 11 bases in the middle. This CDR3 reads CASRAAEYTGELFF. The CDR3 DNA is TGTGCCAGCAGGGCGGCGGAGTACACCGGGGAGCTGTTTTTT.

The rearrangement joins TRBV7-1 to TRBJ2-7, with D unclear. TRBV7-1 is marked as an open reading frame, function uncertain. The V and J ends lost 4 bases and 6 bases respectively, with 7 bases between them. There are 11 residues in the CDR3. The chain's CDR3 is CASSLSREQYF. As DNA, the CDR3 is TGTGCCAGCAGCTTAAGTCGCGAGCAGTACTTC.